This TCR beta chain came from a study of OX40 agonist ivuxolimab in advanced cancers. Study information: Patients assigned to dose escalation were diagnosed with hepatocellular carcinoma, melanoma, renal cell or head and neck cancer.

V was shortened by 4 bases and J by 7 bases, with 13 bases between the two germline ends. Germline CDR1 is MNHEY and CDR2 is SVGAGI. This CDR3 spans 13 amino acids. The table came from immunoSEQ multiplex PCR; TCRdb's copy has only in-frame clones and leaves some out. The sample contains 65,000 to 95,000 clones, approximately 84% of which appear only once. This sample comprised CD4+ or CD8+ T cells sorted from blood, obtained in a trial of the OX40 agonist ivuxolimab. The TCR originated in an adult with an advanced solid tumor such as melanoma, head and neck, liver or kidney cancer. The chain links TRBV6-5 to TRBJ1-2; no clear D. Written as DNA, the CDR3 is TGTGCCAGCAGTTTCCGGGAAACGGGTGGCTACACCTTC. Translation: CASSFRETGGYTF.